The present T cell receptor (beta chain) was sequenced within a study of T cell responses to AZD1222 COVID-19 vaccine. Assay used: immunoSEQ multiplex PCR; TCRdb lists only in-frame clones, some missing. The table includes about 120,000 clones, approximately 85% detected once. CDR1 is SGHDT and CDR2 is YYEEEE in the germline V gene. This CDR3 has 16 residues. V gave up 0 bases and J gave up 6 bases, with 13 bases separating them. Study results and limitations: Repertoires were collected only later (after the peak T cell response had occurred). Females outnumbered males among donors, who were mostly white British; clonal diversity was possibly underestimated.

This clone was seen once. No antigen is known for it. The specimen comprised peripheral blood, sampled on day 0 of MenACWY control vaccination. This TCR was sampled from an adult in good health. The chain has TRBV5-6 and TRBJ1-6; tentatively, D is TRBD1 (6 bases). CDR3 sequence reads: CASSLVDRRGNSPLHF. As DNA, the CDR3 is TGTGCCAGCAGCTTGGTAGACAGGAGAGGTAATTCACCCCTCCACTTT.